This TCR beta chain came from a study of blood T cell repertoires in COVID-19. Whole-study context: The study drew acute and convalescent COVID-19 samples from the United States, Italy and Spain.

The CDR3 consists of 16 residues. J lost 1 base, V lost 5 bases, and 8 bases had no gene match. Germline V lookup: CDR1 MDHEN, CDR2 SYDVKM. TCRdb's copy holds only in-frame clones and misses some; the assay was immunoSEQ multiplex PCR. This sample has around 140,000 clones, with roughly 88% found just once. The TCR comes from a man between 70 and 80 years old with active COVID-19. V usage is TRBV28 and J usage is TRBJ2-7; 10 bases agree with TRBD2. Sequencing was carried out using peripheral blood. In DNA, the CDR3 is TGTGCCAGCAGTAGCGGGAGGGCCCATAATTCCTACGAGCAGTACTTC. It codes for CASSSGRAHNSYEQYF.